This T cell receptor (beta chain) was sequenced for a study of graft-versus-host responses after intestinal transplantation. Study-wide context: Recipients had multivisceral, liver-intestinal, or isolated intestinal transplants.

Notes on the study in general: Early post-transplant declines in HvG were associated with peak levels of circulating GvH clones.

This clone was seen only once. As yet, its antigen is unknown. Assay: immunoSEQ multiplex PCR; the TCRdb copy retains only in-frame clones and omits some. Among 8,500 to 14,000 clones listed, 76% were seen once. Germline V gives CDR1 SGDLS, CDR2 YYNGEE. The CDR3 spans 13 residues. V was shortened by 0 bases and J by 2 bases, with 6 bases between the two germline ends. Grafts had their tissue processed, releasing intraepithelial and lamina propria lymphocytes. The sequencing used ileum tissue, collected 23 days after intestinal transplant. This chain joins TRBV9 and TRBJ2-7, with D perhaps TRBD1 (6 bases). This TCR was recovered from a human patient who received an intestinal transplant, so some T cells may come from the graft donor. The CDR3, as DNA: TGTGCCAGCAGCGTAGGGGGGCCCTACGAGCAGTACTTC. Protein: CASSVGGPYEQYF.